This T cell receptor (beta chain) appears in the sequencing data of a study of CD8+CD57+ T cells in acquired aplastic anemia. Profiling of TCR beta VDJ combinations and CDR3 sequences used genomic DNA as template. TCRdb reprocessed the reads with MiXCR, giving one entry per CDR3 protein. Counted here are 200,000 to 250,000 distinct CDR3 sequences, 30% to 35% occurring once; the ten biggest clones make up about 1.1%. The V gene lost 3 bases and the J gene lost 5 bases, with 14 bases spanning the gap. The V gene's germline CDR1 is LNHDA and CDR2 SQIVND (reference sequence). This CDR3 has 14 amino acids. This clonotype was picked up a small number of times.

The clonotype comes from a human donor in good health, serving as a control. The chain has TRBV19 and TRBJ2-7; D possibly matches TRBD1 or TRBD2 (7 bases each). The sample was sorted CD4+, CD8+, or CD8+CD57+ T cells (not recorded which) from PBMCs. In nucleotides, the CDR3 is TGTGCCAGTAGTATCCAGACAGGGAGGGACGAGCAGTACTTC. It encodes CASSIQTGRDEQYF.